The entry below describes one T cell receptor beta chain. The table lists this clonotype with a few counts. Its antigen is still unknown. Within one base of it there is no much larger clone, and no base qualities were kept. From its cysteine to its phenylalanine, the CDR3 spans 14 amino acids. Here the CDR3 DNA is all that survives: 42 bases in frame from base 1. The germline V gene encodes CDR1 MNHEY and CDR2 SMNVEV (reference sequence). V is pared back by 2 bases and J by 4 bases, with 8 bases lying between the germline termini. Library preparation used UMI-ligation and nested PCR. An equimolar mix of two oligonucleotides covering both TRBC1 and TRBC2 was used as the beta constant-region primer. The ligated cDNA went through four rounds of PCR with nested alpha and beta constant-region primers together with the SP2 primer. T4 RNA ligase 1 ligated a single-stranded oligonucleotide carrying the SP2 primer and a 12-nucleotide UMI to the cDNA 3' end. Incubation of the ligation reaction lasted about 20-25 hours at 16 degrees C. PCR2 was usually performed as a SYBR Green qPCR and halted at a preset threshold so that over-amplification would not occur. All purifications after the first were performed with Agencourt AMPure XP magnetic beads. Libraries were quantified by Qubit and checked on a TapeStation, where a main peak was expected near 650 bp. Pooled libraries were sequenced on an Illumina MiSeq using v2 2x251 paired-end kits, and typically roughly 0.85-2.2 million reads were obtained per sample. Each sample was pooled at around 4 nM, and about 4.5-7% PhiX was included to help cluster recognition. The paper's processing steps were these. Using tag matching that tolerated one base-pair mismatch, Decombinator assigned V and J genes to FASTQ reads that had been processed by Demultiplexor. By using UMIs, Collapsinator corrected both sequencing errors and the frequency errors caused by PCR heterogeneity. TCRs were translated and CDR3s were extracted from the conserved cysteine to the FGXG phenylalanine by CDR3Translator, with non-productive sequences being flagged. Gini, Shannon entropy and inverse Simpson indices were calculated on repertoires subsampled to equal numbers of UMI-defined TCRs. Clonotype abundance distributions were fitted to a power law by maximum likelihood within the linear range. For one naive CD8 sample, the pipeline and MIGEC produced similar UMI counts, unique TCR numbers and clonal distributions. A set of some 7,000 CMV-associated CDR3 sequences, compiled from VDJdb and a published dataset, was used to search the repertoires. TCRdb took the public reads, trimmed them with fastp at Q25, ran MiXCR for clone calling and kept in-frame beta chains. For every CDR3 protein sequence, its rows merge into one entry that carries the most common genes and DNA. TCRdb assigned the V and J calls; the authors' analysis was not used. The sample records around 110,000 distinct CDR3 sequences, 36% of which are singletons. The ten largest clones take up less than 1% of the sample.

This entry is derived from a study of naive and memory T cell subsets (dated by TCRdb to the late 2010s). Turning to the overall study: An open-source, UMI-based TCR alpha and beta sequencing pipeline was applied to sorted naive and memory peripheral blood T cell subsets. The results of the functional CMV T cell responses matched the IgG serology results in every case. RNA was DNase-treated and reverse transcribed with TCR constant-region primers, mostly using SuperScript III.

From the second PCR step onward, the TCR alpha chain libraries and the TCR beta chain libraries were amplified separately. To determine each donor's CMV status, fresh PBMCs were stimulated overnight with CMV viral lysate, and IFNgamma production from CD4+ T cells was then assessed. Using Miltenyi beads, CD4 T cells were first positively selected, and CD8 T cells were then positively selected from the CD4-negative fraction. Cells were stained for CD3, CD4, CD8, CD45RA, CD27 and a live/dead dye and were sorted on a BD Aria II into four subsets based on CD45RA and CD27. Blood was obtained from a few healthy volunteers, and the blood from each volunteer was fractionated into CD4 and CD8 T cells and subsequently into four differentiation subsets. About 0.13 L of peripheral blood was collected from each donor, and PBMC were isolated from the blood using Ficoll-Paque PLUS density-gradient centrifugation. After sorting, cells were lysed in RLT buffer, RNA was extracted using a Qiagen RNeasy kit, and the extracted RNA was stored at -80 degrees C.

General conclusions and limits of the study: The repertoire findings for the naive and memory subsets could not be validated against a ground truth because none was available. RNA-based TCR counts may be affected by expression changes linked to T cell activation and differentiation. In both CD4 and CD8 cells, the Gini index increased while Shannon and inverse Simpson diversity decreased from naive through CM, EM and EMRA. After error correction, over 90% of naive TCR sequences appeared only once, giving much steeper abundance distributions than memory subsets. TCR abundance followed a power law whose exponent differed between naive and memory subsets but was consistent across the three individuals. A clonotype was defined as a single alpha or beta chain sequence rather than as a paired alpha/beta receptor.

The chain is assembled from TRBV27 and TRBJ2-2, with TRBD1 perhaps the D gene, on 5 matching bases. The sample consisted of central memory CD4+ T cells from blood. In the paper's terms, the cell subset or site label means: central memory, CD45RA- CD27+. This TCR came from a human donor in good health. The DNA is TGTGCCAGCAGTTTAAGACAGCTCACCGGGGAGCTGTTTTTT. It encodes CASSLRQLTGELFF.